Listed here are 27 T cell receptor beta chains from one sample, sequenced in a study of graft-versus-host responses after intestinal transplantation. No antigen has been identified for these receptors. The protocol was immunoSEQ multiplex PCR, while the TCRdb copy is restricted to in-frame clones and leaves out a portion. The repertoire holds around 90,000 clones, with 85% to 95% as singletons. The sequencing used unstimulated CD8+ T cells sorted from spleen or lymph node cells, collected before transplant. These receptors originate from a human donor who was the organ donor for an intestinal transplant.

Comment on this clone: The sample has other DNA sequences that encode this CDR3 too. This chain joins TRBV6-5 and TRBJ1-1; tentative D call: TRBD1 (5 bases). Germline CDR1 and CDR2: MNHEY and SVGAGI. The V and J ends lost 4 bases and 8 bases respectively, with 11 bases between them. The CDR3 consists of 12 residues. The CDR3 DNA reads as TGTGCCAGCAGTTTGGGAGGGGCGGAAGCTTTCTTT. Amino acid sequence: CASSLGGAEAFF.

This chain joins TRBV11-3 and TRBJ2-1; tentative D call: TRBD2 (5 bases). Germline V CDR1 and CDR2: SGHNT, YENEEA. The V gene lost 2 bases and the J gene lost 3 bases, with 17 bases spanning the gap. The CDR3 runs 17 residues. In nucleotides, the CDR3 is TGTGCCAGCAGCTTACACGGCGGGCAGGCCCTCTACAATGAGCAGTTCTTC. Encoded protein: CASSLHGGQALYNEQFF.

The V gene is TRBV30, the J gene TRBJ2-1; the match to TRBD2 covers 9 bases. Trimming took 1 base from V and 5 from J; bases not matched to a gene: 3. The CDR3 length is 14 residues. Germline values: CDR1 GTSNPN, CDR2 SVGIG (reference sequence). CDR3 coding DNA: TGTGCCTGGAGTGATGCTAGCGGGGACAATGAGCAGTTCTTC. As protein: CAWSDASGDNEQFF.

V usage is TRBV7-3 and J usage is TRBJ2-5; 12 bases align to TRBD2. Germline assignment: CDR1 SGHTA and CDR2 FQGTGA. Trimming took 4 bases from V and 4 from J; bases not matched to a gene: 4. The CDR3 covers 15 residues. CDR3 region: CASSSGLAGPETQYF. The DNA of the CDR3 is TGTGCCAGCAGCTCCGGACTAGCGGGACCAGAGACCCAGTACTTC.

This chain connects TRBV10-2 to TRBJ2-7, with 9 bases lining up with TRBD2. Trimming took 4 bases from V and 2 from J; bases not matched to a gene: 12. This CDR3 comprises 17 residues. The V gene's germline CDR1 is WSHSY and CDR2 SAAADI. CDR3: CASSGVLAGTRAYEQYF. The CDR3 DNA sequence: TGCGCCAGCAGTGGGGTTCTAGCGGGGACTCGAGCCTACGAGCAGTACTTC.

The chain recombines TRBV13 with TRBJ2-5; maybe TRBD1 (6 bases). The CDR3 runs to 12 residues. The germline V gene has CDR1 PRHDT and CDR2 FYEKMQ (reference sequence). Deletions cut 5 bases from V and 11 bases from J, with 15 bases between. The CDR3 loop is CASSPRQGMQYF. CDR3 sequence (DNA): TGTGCCAGCAGCCCCCGGCAGGGGATGCAGTACTTC. The full variable domain, completed using reference TRBV13 and TRBJ2-5, is AAGVIQSPRHLIKEKRETATLKCYPIPRHDTVYWYQQGPGQDPQFLISFYEKMQSDKGSIPDRFSAQQFSDYHSELNMSSLELGDSALYFCASSPRQGMQYFGPGTRLLVL.

The chain recombines TRBV5-1 with TRBJ1-2, with a weak D call TRBD1 (5 bases). The germline V gene encodes CDR1 SGHRS and CDR2 YFSETQ. CDR3 size: 15 residues. Trimming cost V 0 bases and J 5 bases, with 14 bases left between them. CDR3 sequence (DNA): TGCGCCAGCAGCTTGGAGGCCTATGGGGGGTATGGCTACACCTTC. It yields the protein CASSLEAYGGYGYTF.

The chain employs TRBV23-1 and TRBJ2-3; weak D call: TRBD2 (5 bases). TRBV23-1 is labeled an ORF, and its function is uncertain. With 1 base removed from V and 3 bases from J, the gap between germline ends came to 26 bases. The CDR3 has 20 residues. The CDR3 DNA sequence: TGCGCCAGCAGTCAATTGAATGCGGTTAGCGCGGCGTCCCGAACAGATACGCAGTATTTT. Translation: CASSQLNAVSAASRTDTQYF.

The chain carries TRBV9 and TRBJ2-7; D is uncertain. Per the germline V gene, CDR1 is SGDLS and CDR2 is YYNGEE. This CDR3 comprises 12 residues. Between the trimmed V and J ends, which lost 3 bases and 0 bases, there was a span of 4 bases. CDR3 protein: CASSGSSYEQYF. CDR3 bases: TGTGCCAGCAGCGGTAGCTCCTACGAGCAGTACTTC.

The rearrangement joins TRBV28 to TRBJ2-3; 14 bases fit TRBD2. J lost 6 bases, V lost 6 bases, and 8 bases had no gene match. The germline gives CDR1 MDHEN, CDR2 SYDVKM. The CDR3 is 16 residues long. As DNA, the CDR3 is TGTGCCAGCAGCGGACTAGCGGGAGGTGAAGGGGATACGCAGTATTTT. Protein: CASSGLAGGEGDTQYF.

This clone was recorded once. The chain uses TRBV5-4 and TRBJ2-7; tentatively, D is TRBD1 (5 bases). CDR1 is SGHNT and CDR2 is YYREEE in the germline V gene (reference sequence). CDR3 size: 20 residues. V was shortened by 0 bases and J by 0 bases, with 25 bases between the two germline ends. Here the CDR3 reads CASSLDDSLKYRRPSYEQYF. The DNA of the CDR3 is TGTGCCAGCAGCTTGGATGACAGCCTAAAATACCGTCGGCCCTCCTACGAGCAGTACTTC.

This clone was seen more than once but under ten times. The J gene is TRBJ1-2, the V gene TRBV5-6, with TRBD1 matching over 10 bases. This CDR3 is 12 amino acids long. The germline gives CDR1 SGHDT, CDR2 YYEEEE. V trimming: 7 bases; J trimming: 8 bases; junction bases outside the gene matches: 5. The CDR3 loop reads CASGTGVQGYTF. The CDR3, as DNA: TGTGCCAGCGGGACAGGGGTACAGGGCTACACCTTC.

V gene TRBV2 combines with J gene TRBJ2-7; TRBD2 aligns across 7 bases. Germline V lookup: CDR1 SNHLY, CDR2 FYNNEI. The CDR3 is made up of 15 amino acids. V trimming: 10 bases; J trimming: 0 bases; junction bases outside the gene matches: 12. CDR3 amino acids: CATERTSASSYEQYF. DNA for the CDR3: TGTGCCACCGAAAGAACTAGCGCAAGCTCCTACGAGCAGTACTTC.

The chain joins TRBV6-5 to TRBJ2-1; 10 bases line up with TRBD1. The CDR3 is 15 residues long. Losses at the gene ends were 5 bases for V and 8 bases for J; bases not matched to a gene: 9. The germline V gene encodes CDR1 MNHEY and CDR2 SVGAGI. In nucleotides, the CDR3 is TGTGCCAGCAGTCAGGGACAGGGGATATTTTATGAGCAGTTCTTC. Protein sequence: CASSQGQGIFYEQFF.

The sample holds one count of this clone. The chain uses TRBV30 and TRBJ1-1; 8 bases fit TRBD1. CDR1 is GTSNPN and CDR2 is SVGIG in the germline V gene (reference sequence). After removal of 3 bases from V and 6 bases from J, the junction contained 18 bases not matched to a gene. The CDR3 has 17 residues. This CDR3 reads CAWSSGQGRYVIAEAFF. The CDR3, as DNA: TGTGCCTGGAGCTCTGGACAGGGACGTTACGTTATAGCTGAAGCTTTCTTT.

The CDR3: CASGEGMITYGYTF. The CDR3 DNA reads TGTGCCAGCGGGGAGGGTATGATAACCTATGGCTACACCTTC. The chain employs TRBV6-5 and TRBJ1-2; the D is unclear. Deletions cut 8 bases from V and 4 bases from J, with 17 bases between. In germline, CDR1 is MNHEY, CDR2 SVGAGI. The CDR3 has 14 residues.

The chain links TRBV2 to TRBJ2-7; D may be TRBD1 (7 bases). Germline V lookup: CDR1 SNHLY, CDR2 FYNNEI. V shed 8 bases and J shed 3 bases, with 20 bases lying between them. The CDR3 is 15 residues long. CDR3 protein: CASEKGRDSVYEQYF. The CDR3 nucleotides read TGTGCCAGCGAAAAAGGGCGGGACAGTGTCTACGAGCAGTACTTC.

The CDR3 coding sequence is TGTGCCAGCAGCCGGAGACAGGGGCTAGTGACTGAAGCTTTCTTT. It codes for CASSRRQGLVTEAFF. V usage is TRBV6-5 and J usage is TRBJ1-1; TRBD1 agrees at 8 bases. From germline, CDR1 is MNHEY and CDR2 SVGAGI. The length of the CDR3 is 15 residues. The J segment lost 5 bases and the V segment lost 6 bases, leaving 11 bases of the junction unmatched.

This clone appeared once. This chain links TRBV7-6 with TRBJ2-1; TRBD1 might be the D (6 bases). The CDR3 is 14 residues long. Trimming shortened V by 5 bases and J by 4 bases, and 12 bases separated the two germline ends. Germline V lookup: CDR1 SGHVS, CDR2 FNYEAQ. CDR3 loop: CASSPRTAYNEQFF. DNA of the CDR3: TGTGCCAGCAGCCCCCGGACAGCTTACAATGAGCAGTTCTTC.

The rearrangement links TRBV6-4 to TRBJ2-7; possible D gene TRBD2, 5 bases. Trimming removed 5 bases from V and 2 bases from J, with 16 bases in between. CDR1 MRHNA and CDR2 SNTAGT come from the germline V gene. The CDR3 runs to 15 residues. The CDR3 nucleotides are TGTGCCAGCAGTTCGCGGTACAGCGGAGCCTACGAGCAGTACTTC. Amino acid sequence: CASSSRYSGAYEQYF.

The rearrangement links TRBV27 to TRBJ2-1, with D unresolved. V shed 7 bases and J shed 0 bases, with 10 bases lying between them. The CDR3 contains 14 residues. Per germline, CDR1 MNHEY and CDR2 SMNVEV (reference sequence). The CDR3 loop is CASNQLGSYNEQFF. The CDR3 DNA is TGTGCCAGCAACCAGCTAGGCTCCTACAATGAGCAGTTCTTC.

Written as DNA, the CDR3 is TGTGCCAGCAGTGAAGGGAAGTACTACGAGCAGTACTTC. It is translated as CASSEGKYYEQYF. The V gene is TRBV6-1, the J gene TRBJ2-5; D gene ambiguous. The closer fit of TRBJ2-7 to the DNA end suggests the J call may be wrong. The CDR3 has 13 residues. Germline CDR1 and CDR2: MNHNS and SASEGT.

The V call is TRBV5-1, the J call TRBJ2-3; D remains unclear. Trimming removed 4 bases from V and 3 bases from J, with 18 bases in between. The CDR3 sequence is 16 residues long. Germline V lookup: CDR1 SGHRS, CDR2 YFSETQ. CDR3: CASSALLNLRTDTQYF. The CDR3 DNA reads as TGCGCCAGCAGCGCTCTGCTGAACCTCAGGACAGATACGCAGTATTTT.

This chain joins TRBV21-1 and TRBJ2-1; no DNA check was done on the table's D call, TRBD2. TRBV21-1 is assigned pseudogene status. The length of the CDR3 is 15 residues. The CDR3 region is CASSKKTSLGNEQFF. The CDR3 DNA sequence: TGTGCCAGCAGCAAGAAGACTAGTCTGGGCAATGAGCAGTTCTTC.

The chain couples TRBV15 to TRBJ2-2; 12 bases fit TRBD1. J lost 6 bases, V lost 4 bases, and 6 bases had no gene match. CDR1 and CDR2 (germline): LNHNV, YYDKDF (reference sequence). The length of the CDR3 is 16 residues. The CDR3 DNA is TGTGCCACCAGCACTGGGACAGGGGGCTTGGCCGGGGAGCTGTTTTTT. It codes for CATSTGTGGLAGELFF.

V gene TRBV7-6 combines with J gene TRBJ2-7, with 7 bases aligning to TRBD2. Trimming at V came to 5 bases and at J to 2 bases, leaving 3 bases not matched to a gene. Looked up from germline, CDR1 is SGHVS and CDR2 is FNYEAQ. The CDR3 consists of 13 residues. The CDR3 loop is CASSLGTTYEQYF. Here the CDR3 DNA reads TGTGCCAGCAGCCTCGGGACTACCTACGAGCAGTACTTC.

This chain joins TRBV28 and TRBJ2-1; perhaps TRBD2 as D (5 bases). The germline V gene has CDR1 MDHEN and CDR2 SYDVKM. CDR3 length equals 14 residues. Trimming cost V 8 bases and J 5 bases, with 16 bases left between them. CDR3 protein: CASSSREGDNEQFF. CDR3 DNA sequence: TGTGCCAGCTCTTCACGGGAAGGTGACAATGAGCAGTTCTTC.